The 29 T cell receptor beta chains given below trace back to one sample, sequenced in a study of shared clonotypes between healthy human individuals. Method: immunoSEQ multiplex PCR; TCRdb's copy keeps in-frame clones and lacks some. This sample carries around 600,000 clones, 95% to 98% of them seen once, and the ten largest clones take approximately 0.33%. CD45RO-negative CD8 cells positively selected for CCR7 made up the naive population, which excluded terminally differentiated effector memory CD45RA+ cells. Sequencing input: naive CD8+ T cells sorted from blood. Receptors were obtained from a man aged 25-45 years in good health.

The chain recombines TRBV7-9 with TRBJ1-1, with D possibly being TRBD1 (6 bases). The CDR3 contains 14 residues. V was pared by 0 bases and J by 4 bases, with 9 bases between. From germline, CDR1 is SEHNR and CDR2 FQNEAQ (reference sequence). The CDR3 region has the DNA TGTGCCAGCAGCTTAGCCGGGGGCATCACTGAAGCTTTCTTT. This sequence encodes CASSLAGGITEAFF.

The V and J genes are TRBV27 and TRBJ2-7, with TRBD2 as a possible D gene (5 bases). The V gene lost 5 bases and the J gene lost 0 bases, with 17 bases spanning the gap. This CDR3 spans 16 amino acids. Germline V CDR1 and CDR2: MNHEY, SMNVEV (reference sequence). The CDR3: CASSPYSARDSYEQYF. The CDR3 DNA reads TGTGCCAGCAGTCCTTATTCCGCTCGGGACTCCTACGAGCAGTACTTC.

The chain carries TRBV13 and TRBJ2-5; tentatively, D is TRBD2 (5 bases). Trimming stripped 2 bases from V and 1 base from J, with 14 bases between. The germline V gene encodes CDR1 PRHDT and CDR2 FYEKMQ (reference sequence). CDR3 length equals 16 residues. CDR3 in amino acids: CASSLIAGIGQETQYF. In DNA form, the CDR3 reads TGTGCCAGCAGCTTAATAGCCGGGATCGGCCAAGAGACCCAGTACTTC.

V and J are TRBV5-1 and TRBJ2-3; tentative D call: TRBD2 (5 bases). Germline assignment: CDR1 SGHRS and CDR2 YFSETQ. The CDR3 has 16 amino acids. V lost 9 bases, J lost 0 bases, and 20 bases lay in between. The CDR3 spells CATNGVRGESTDTQYF. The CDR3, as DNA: TGCGCCACCAACGGGGTTCGGGGAGAAAGCACAGATACGCAGTATTTT. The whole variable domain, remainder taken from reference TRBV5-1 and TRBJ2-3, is KAGVTQTPRYLIKTRGQQVTLSCSPISGHRSVSWYQQTPGQGLQFLFEYFSETQRNKGNFPGRFSGRQFSNSRSEMNVSTLELGDSALYLCATNGVRGESTDTQYFGPGTRLTVL.

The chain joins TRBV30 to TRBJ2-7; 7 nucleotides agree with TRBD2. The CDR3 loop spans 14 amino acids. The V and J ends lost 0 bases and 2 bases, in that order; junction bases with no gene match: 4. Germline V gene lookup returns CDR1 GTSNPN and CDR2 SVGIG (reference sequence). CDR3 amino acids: CAWSVGLGPYEQYF. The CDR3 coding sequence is TGTGCCTGGAGTGTAGGACTAGGGCCCTACGAGCAGTACTTC.

In nucleotides, the CDR3 is TGTGCCAGCAGCCAATCCAGACTAGCCAAAAACATTCAGTACTTC. Its protein product is CASSQSRLAKNIQYF. The chain carries TRBV16 and TRBJ2-4; D unclear. Germline CDR1 KGHSY, CDR2 FQNENV. CDR3 length: 15 residues. V was cut by 0 bases and J by 0 bases, with 6 bases left in between.

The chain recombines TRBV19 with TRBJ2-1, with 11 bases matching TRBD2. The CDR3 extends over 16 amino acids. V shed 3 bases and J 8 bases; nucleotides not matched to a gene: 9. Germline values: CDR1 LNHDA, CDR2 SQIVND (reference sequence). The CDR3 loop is CASSITSGSFNDEQFF. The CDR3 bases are TGTGCCAGTAGTATCACTAGCGGGAGCTTTAACGATGAGCAGTTCTTC.

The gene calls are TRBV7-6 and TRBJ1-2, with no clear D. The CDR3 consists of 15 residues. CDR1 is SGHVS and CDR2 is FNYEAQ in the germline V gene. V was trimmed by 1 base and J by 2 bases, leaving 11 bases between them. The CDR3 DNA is TGTGCCAGCAGCTTAGAAGGCCCTCCGAACTATGGCTACACCTTC. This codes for CASSLEGPPNYGYTF.

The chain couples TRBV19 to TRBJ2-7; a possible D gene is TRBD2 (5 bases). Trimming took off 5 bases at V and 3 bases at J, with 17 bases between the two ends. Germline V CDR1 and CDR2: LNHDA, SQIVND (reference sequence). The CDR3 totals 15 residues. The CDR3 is CASSATSTSFYEQYF. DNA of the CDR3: TGTGCCAGTAGTGCAACGTCTACTAGTTTCTACGAGCAGTACTTC.

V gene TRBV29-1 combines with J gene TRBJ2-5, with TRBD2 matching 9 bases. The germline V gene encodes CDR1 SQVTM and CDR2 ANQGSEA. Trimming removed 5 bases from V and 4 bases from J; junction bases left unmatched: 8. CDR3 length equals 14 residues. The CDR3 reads CSVTSGRRAETQYF. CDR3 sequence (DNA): TGCAGCGTTACCAGCGGGAGGCGGGCAGAGACCCAGTACTTC.

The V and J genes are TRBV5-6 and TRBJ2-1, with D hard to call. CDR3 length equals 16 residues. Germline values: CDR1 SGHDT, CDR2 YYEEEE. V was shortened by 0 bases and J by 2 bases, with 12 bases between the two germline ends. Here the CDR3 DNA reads TGTGCCAGCAGCTTGGCGCGGAGTACCCCCTACAATGAGCAGTTCTTC. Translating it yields CASSLARSTPYNEQFF. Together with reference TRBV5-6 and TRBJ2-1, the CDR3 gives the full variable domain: DAGVTQSPTHLIKTRGQQVTLRCSPKSGHDTVSWYQQALGQGPQFIFQYYEEEERQRGNFPDRFSGHQFPNYSSELNVNALLLGDSALYLCASSLARSTPYNEQFFGPGTRLTVL.

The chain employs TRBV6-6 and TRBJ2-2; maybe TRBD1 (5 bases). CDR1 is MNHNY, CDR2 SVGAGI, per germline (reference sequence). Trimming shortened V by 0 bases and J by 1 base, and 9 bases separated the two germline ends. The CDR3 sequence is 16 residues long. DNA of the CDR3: TGTGCCAGCAGTTACTCGGTCAGGGAGAACACCGGGGAGCTGTTTTTT. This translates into CASSYSVRENTGELFF.

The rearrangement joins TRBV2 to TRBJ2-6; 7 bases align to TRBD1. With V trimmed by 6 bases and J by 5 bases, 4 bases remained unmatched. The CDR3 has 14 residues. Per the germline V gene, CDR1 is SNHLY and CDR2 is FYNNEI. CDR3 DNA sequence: TGTGCCAGCAGCGGGACAGTCAGGGCCAACGTCCTGACTTTC. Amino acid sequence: CASSGTVRANVLTF.

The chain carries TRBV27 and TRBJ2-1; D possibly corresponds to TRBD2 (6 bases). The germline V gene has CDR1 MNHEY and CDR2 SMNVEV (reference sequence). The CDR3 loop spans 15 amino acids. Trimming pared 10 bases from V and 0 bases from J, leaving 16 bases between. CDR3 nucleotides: TGTGCCATCCGACCGGGACTCAGCTCCTACAATGAGCAGTTCTTC. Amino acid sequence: CAIRPGLSSYNEQFF.

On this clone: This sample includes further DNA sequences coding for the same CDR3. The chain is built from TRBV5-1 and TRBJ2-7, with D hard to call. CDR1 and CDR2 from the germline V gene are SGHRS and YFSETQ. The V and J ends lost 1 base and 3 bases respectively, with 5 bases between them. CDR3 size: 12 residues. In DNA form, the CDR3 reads TGCGCCAGCAGCTTGCCGAACTACGAGCAGTACTTC. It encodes CASSLPNYEQYF. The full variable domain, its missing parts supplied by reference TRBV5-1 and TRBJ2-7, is KAGVTQTPRYLIKTRGQQVTLSCSPISGHRSVSWYQQTPGQGLQFLFEYFSETQRNKGNFPGRFSGRQFSNSRSEMNVSTLELGDSALYLCASSLPNYEQYFGPGTRLTVT.

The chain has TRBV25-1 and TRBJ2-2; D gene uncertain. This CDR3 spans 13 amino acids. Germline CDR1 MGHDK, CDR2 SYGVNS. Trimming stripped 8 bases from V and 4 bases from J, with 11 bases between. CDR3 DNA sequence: TGTGCCAGCGAAGAAATTGGCACCGGGGAGCTGTTTTTT. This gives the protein CASEEIGTGELFF.

CDR3 sequence: CAWSLAGGTDTQYF. The CDR3 DNA reads TGTGCCTGGAGTCTAGCGGGGGGCACAGATACGCAGTATTTT. The chain uses TRBV30 and TRBJ2-3, with 10 bases fitting TRBD2. The V gene's germline CDR1 is GTSNPN and CDR2 SVGIG (reference sequence). There are 14 residues in the CDR3. With 2 bases clipped from V and 1 base from J, the junction kept 0 bases outside the gene matches.

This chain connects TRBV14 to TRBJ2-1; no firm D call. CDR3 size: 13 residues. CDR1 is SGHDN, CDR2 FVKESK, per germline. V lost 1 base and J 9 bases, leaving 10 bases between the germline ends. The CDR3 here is CASSQALTTEQFF. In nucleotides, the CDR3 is TGTGCCAGCAGCCAAGCTTTGACCACTGAGCAGTTCTTC.

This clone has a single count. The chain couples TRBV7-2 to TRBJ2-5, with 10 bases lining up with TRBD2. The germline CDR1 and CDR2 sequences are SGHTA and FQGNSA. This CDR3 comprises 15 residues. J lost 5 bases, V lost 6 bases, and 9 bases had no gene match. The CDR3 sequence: CASRSPSGGSETQYF. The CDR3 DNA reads TGTGCCAGCAGGTCCCCTAGCGGGGGATCTGAGACCCAGTACTTC.

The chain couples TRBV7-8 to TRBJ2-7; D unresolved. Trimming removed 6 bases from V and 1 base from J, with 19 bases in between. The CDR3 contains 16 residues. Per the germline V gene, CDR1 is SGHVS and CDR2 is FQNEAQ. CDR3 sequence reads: CASRGYKVTDSYEQYF. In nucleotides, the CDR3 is TGTGCCAGCAGAGGGTATAAAGTGACGGATTCCTACGAGCAGTACTTC.

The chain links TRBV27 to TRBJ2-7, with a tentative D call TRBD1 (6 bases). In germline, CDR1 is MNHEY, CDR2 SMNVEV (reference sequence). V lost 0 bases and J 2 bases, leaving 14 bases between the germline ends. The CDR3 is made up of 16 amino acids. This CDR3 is CASSLSGTGLAYEQYF. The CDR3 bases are TGTGCCAGCAGTTTATCGGGCACAGGGCTTGCCTACGAGCAGTACTTC.

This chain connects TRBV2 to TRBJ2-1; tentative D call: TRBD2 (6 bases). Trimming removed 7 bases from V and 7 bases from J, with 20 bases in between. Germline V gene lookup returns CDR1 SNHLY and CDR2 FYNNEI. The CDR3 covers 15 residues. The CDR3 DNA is TGTGCCAGCAAATCCGGTGTAGCGGAGGCAAATGAGCAGTTCTTC. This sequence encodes CASKSGVAEANEQFF.

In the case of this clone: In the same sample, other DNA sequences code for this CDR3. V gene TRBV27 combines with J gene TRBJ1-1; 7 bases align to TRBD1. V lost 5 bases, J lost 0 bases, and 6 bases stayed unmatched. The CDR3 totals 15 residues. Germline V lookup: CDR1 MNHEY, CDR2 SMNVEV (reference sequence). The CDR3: CASSPRTGMNTEAFF. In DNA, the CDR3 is TGTGCCAGCAGTCCGCGGACAGGTATGAACACTGAAGCTTTCTTT.

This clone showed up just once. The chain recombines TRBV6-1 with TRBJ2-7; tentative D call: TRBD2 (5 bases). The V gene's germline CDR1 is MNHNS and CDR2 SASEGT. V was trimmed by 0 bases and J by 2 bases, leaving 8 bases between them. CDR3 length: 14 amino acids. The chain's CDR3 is CASSEAPGAYEQYF. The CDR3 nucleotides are TGTGCCAGCAGTGAAGCGCCCGGGGCCTACGAGCAGTACTTC.

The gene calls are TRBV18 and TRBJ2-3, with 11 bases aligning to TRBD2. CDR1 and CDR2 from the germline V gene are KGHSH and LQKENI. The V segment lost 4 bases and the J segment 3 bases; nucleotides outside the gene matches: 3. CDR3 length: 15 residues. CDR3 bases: TGTGCCAGCTCACTACTAGCGGGAGAAACAGATACGCAGTATTTT. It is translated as CASSLLAGETDTQYF.

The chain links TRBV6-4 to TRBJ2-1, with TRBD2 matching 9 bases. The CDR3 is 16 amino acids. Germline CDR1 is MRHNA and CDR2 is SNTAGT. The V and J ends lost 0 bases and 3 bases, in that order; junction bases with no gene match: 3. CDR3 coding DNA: TGTGCCAGCAGTGACTCGTTGACTAGCGGCTACAATGAGCAGTTCTTC. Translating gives CASSDSLTSGYNEQFF.

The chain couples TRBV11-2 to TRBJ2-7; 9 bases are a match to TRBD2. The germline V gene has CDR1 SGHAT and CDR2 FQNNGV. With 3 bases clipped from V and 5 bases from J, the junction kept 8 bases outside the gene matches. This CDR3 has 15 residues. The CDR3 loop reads CASSFSLAGANEQYF. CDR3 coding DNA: TGTGCCAGCAGCTTCTCCTTAGCGGGAGCTAACGAGCAGTACTTC. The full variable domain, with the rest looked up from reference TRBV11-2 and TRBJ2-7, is EAGVAQSPRYKIIEKRQSVAFWCNPISGHATLYWYQQILGQGPKLLIQFQNNGVVDDSQLPKDRFSAERLKGVDSTLKIQPAKLEDSAVYLCASSFSLAGANEQYFGPGTRLTVT.

Here the CDR3 reads CASSQEKGIDEQFF. For the CDR3, the DNA is TGCGCCAGCAGCCAAGAAAAGGGTATCGATGAGCAGTTCTTC. The V gene is TRBV4-1, the J gene TRBJ2-1; D not resolved. This CDR3 comprises 14 residues. V was cut by 0 bases and J by 8 bases, with 11 bases left in between. Germline V lookup: CDR1 MGHRA, CDR2 YSYEKL.

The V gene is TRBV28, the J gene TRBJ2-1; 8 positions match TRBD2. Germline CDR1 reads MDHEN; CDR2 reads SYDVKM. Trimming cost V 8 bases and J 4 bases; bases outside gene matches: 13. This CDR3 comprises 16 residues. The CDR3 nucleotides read TGTGCCAGCCGAACCGGGCGGGAGGTCCCTTACAATGAGCAGTTCTTC. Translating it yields CASRTGREVPYNEQFF.